These 11 T cell receptor beta chains were all obtained from the same sample, sequenced in a study of blood T cell repertoires in COVID-19. This table comes from immunoSEQ multiplex PCR, and its TCRdb copy is limited to in-frame clones, with some not included. The table lists a few hundred thousand clones, about 88% of them singletons. What was sequenced was peripheral blood. The receptors derive from a woman aged 70 to 79 with COVID-19, enrolled during active disease.

V gene TRBV5-1 combines with J gene TRBJ2-3; 11 nucleotides align to TRBD2. CDR1 and CDR2 (germline): SGHRS, YFSETQ. V lost 5 bases to trimming and J lost 3 bases; unmatched junction nucleotides: 5. The CDR3 runs to 15 residues. The CDR3: CASRPSGGLTDTQYF. CDR3 DNA: TGCGCCAGCAGGCCTAGCGGGGGGTTAACAGATACGCAGTATTTT.

The chain joins TRBV7-2 to TRBJ2-7, with 9 bases identical to TRBD2. The CDR3 is 15 residues long. Losses at the gene ends were 1 base for V and 2 bases for J; bases not matched to a gene: 3. Germline V gene lookup returns CDR1 SGHTA and CDR2 FQGNSA. In DNA form, the CDR3 reads TGTGCCAGCAGCTTAGAAGCTAGCGGGGCCTACGAGCAGTACTTC. The encoded protein is CASSLEASGAYEQYF.

In its sample, this clone was seen a few times. The chain links TRBV5-6 to TRBJ1-2, with 9 bases that match TRBD1. After removal of 1 base from V and 3 bases from J, the junction contained 4 bases not matched to a gene. The CDR3 length is 15 residues. Germline CDR1 SGHDT, CDR2 YYEEEE. The CDR3 DNA reads TGTGCCAGCAGCTTGCGGGACAGGGAGGACTATGGCTACACCTTC. Translating it yields CASSLRDREDYGYTF.

This chain joins TRBV27 and TRBJ2-5; perhaps TRBD1 as D (5 bases). In germline, CDR1 is MNHEY, CDR2 SMNVEV (reference sequence). The CDR3 contains 14 residues. The germline V and J ends were trimmed by 2 bases and 5 bases, with 12 bases remaining between them. The DNA for the CDR3 is TGTGCCAGCAGTTTAACCATGGGGCGGGAGACCCAGTACTTC. This translates into CASSLTMGRETQYF.

The V and J genes are TRBV7-9 and TRBJ2-3; D perhaps matches TRBD1 (6 bases). Between the trimmed V and J ends, which lost 4 bases and 5 bases, there was a span of 16 bases. Germline V gene data show CDR1 as SEHNR and CDR2 as FQNEAQ (reference sequence). The CDR3 length is 15 residues. CDR3 residues: CASSSRTESRDTQYF. The CDR3 nucleotides are TGTGCCAGCAGCTCGAGGACAGAGAGCCGAGATACGCAGTATTTT.

This clone came up once. The CDR3 region is CATSAATGNEQYF. CDR3 in DNA: TGTGCCACCAGTGCCGCTACAGGGAACGAGCAGTACTTC. The V call is TRBV24-1, the J call TRBJ2-7; D possibly corresponds to TRBD1 (6 bases). The germline gives CDR1 KGHDR, CDR2 SFDVKD. Trimming removed 5 bases at V and 5 bases at J, with 12 bases between. CDR3 size: 13 residues.

This chain joins TRBV11-2 and TRBJ2-7, with a possible D match to TRBD1 (6 bases). Germline V lookup: CDR1 SGHAT, CDR2 FQNNGV. The CDR3 contains 13 residues. V was clipped by 5 bases and J by 1 base, with 9 bases between them. The CDR3 loop is CASSATGSYEQYF. CDR3 coding DNA: TGTGCCAGCAGCGCGACAGGTTCCTACGAGCAGTACTTC.

In this sample, this clone turned up once. The chain carries TRBV27 and TRBJ1-5; TRBD1 matches 9 bases. The CDR3 sequence is 15 residues long. V lost 4 bases, J lost 6 bases, and 7 bases stayed unmatched. Germline lookup yields CDR1 MNHEY and CDR2 SMNVEV (reference sequence). This CDR3 is CASSYTTGGRQPQHF. As DNA, the CDR3 is TGTGCCAGCAGTTACACGACAGGGGGGCGTCAGCCCCAGCATTTT.

The chain recombines TRBV19 with TRBJ1-2, with 10 bases matching TRBD1. V lost 5 bases to trimming and J lost 1 base; unmatched junction nucleotides: 4. Germline CDR1 and CDR2: LNHDA and SQIVND (reference sequence). The CDR3 loop spans 15 amino acids. The CDR3 region has the DNA TGTGCCAGTAGTTCGGGACAGGGGCTTAACTATGGCTACACCTTC. This sequence encodes CASSSGQGLNYGYTF.

The rearrangement joins TRBV11-2 to TRBJ1-4; 8 bases fit TRBD1. Germline assignment: CDR1 SGHAT and CDR2 FQNNGV. Trimming removed 2 bases from V and 0 bases from J; junction bases left unmatched: 8. CDR3 length: 18 amino acids. The CDR3 region has the DNA TGTGCCAGCAGCTTATTAGGACAGGGCTATGCAACTAATGAAAAACTGTTTTTT. Translating gives CASSLLGQGYATNEKLFF.

This clone was recorded once. This chain joins TRBV7-3 and TRBJ2-1; the D is unclear. Trimming took off 5 bases at V and 8 bases at J, with 13 bases between the two ends. From germline, CDR1 is SGHTA and CDR2 FQGTGA. This CDR3 has 13 amino acids. The CDR3 bases are TGTGCCAGCAGCCCCGGTACCGTACATGAGCAGTTCTTC. Protein product: CASSPGTVHEQFF.